This TCR beta chain was recorded in a study of shared clonotypes between healthy human individuals. Once extracted for a subset, genomic DNA was divided evenly among several immunoSEQ plates. Data came from immunoSEQ multiplex PCR; TCRdb stores just in-frame clones and leaves some out. The sample consists of about 1 million clones, about 75% of them appearing once. The CDR3 loop spans 15 amino acids. Trimming took 4 bases from V and 2 from J; bases not matched to a gene: 8. The V gene's germline CDR1 is SGHDN and CDR2 FVKESK. There were only Caucasian adults among the donors, and all lived in Nashville, Tennessee.

Sequencing was done on a sample of memory CD4+ T cells sorted from blood. Subset denoted: CD45RA-negative fraction. This rearrangement joins TRBV14 to TRBJ2-7; 7 nucleotides match TRBD1. This TCR derives from a man between 18 and 35 years old in good health. Written as DNA, the CDR3 is TGTGCCAGCAGCCCCCGACAGGGTCTAACCTACGAGCAGTACTTC. Protein sequence: CASSPRQGLTYEQYF.